This paragraph covers one T cell receptor beta chain sequence. The antigen remains undetermined. The data stem from a study of T cells in Graves' hyperthyroidism and ophthalmopathy. Overall study context: Blood from the periphery was taken at initial diagnosis, before any treatment. Study results and caveats: Most clonotypes that expanded in the thyroid above 0.001 also showed up in blood. Ophthalmopathy was identified by the model a median around 6 months ahead of onset.

Germline assignment: CDR1 SGHRS and CDR2 YFSETQ. This CDR3 spans 13 amino acids. Trimming cost V 6 bases and J 2 bases, with 12 bases left between them. Researchers amplified the TCR beta CDR3 regions from RNA transcripts. First-round RT-PCR targeting the TCR CDR3 was performed with the HTBI primer set. TCRdb reprocessed the multiplex PCR reads with MiXCR, giving one entry per CDR3 protein. Among hundreds of thousands of distinct CDR3 sequences listed, just under 20% were seen once. Disease duration was under 3 months in the ophthalmopathy patients, who also had a Clinical Activity Score of at least 3 and a NOSPECS grade of at least 4.

This sequence originates from a man aged 40-49 years with Graves' ophthalmopathy. Material for sequencing was blood. The chain employs TRBV5-1 and TRBJ2-7; D may be TRBD1 (6 bases). CDR3 region: CASMGDKAYEQYF. As DNA, the CDR3 is TGCGCCAGCATGGGGGACAAGGCCTACGAGCAGTACTTC.